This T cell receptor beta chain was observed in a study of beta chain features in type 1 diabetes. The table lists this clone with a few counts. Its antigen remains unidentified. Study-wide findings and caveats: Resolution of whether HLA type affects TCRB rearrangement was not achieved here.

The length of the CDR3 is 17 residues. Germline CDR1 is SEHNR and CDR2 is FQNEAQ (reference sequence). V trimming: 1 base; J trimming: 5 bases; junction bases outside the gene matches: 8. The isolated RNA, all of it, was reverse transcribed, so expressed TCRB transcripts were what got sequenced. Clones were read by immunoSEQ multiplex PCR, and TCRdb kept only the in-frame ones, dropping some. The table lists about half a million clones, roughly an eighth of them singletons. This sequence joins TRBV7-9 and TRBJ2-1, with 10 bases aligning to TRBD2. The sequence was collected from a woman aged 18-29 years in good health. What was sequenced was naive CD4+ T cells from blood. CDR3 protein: CASSLGAGGPGDNEQFF. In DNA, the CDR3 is TGTGCCAGCAGCTTAGGAGCGGGGGGGCCCGGAGACAATGAGCAGTTCTTC.